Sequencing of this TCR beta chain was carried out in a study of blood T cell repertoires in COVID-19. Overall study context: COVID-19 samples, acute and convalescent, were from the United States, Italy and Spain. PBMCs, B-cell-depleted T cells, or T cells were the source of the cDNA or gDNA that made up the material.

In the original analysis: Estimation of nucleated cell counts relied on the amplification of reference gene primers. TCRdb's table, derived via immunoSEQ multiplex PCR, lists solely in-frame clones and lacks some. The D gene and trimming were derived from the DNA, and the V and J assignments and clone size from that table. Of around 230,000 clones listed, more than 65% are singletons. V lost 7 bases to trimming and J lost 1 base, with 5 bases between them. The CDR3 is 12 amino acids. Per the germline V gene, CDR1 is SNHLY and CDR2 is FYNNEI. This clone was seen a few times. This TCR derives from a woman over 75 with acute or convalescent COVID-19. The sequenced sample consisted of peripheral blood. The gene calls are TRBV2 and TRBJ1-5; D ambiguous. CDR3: CASTESNQPQHF. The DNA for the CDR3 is TGTGCCAGCACGGAGAGCAATCAGCCCCAGCATTTT.